The rows below give T cell receptor beta chains drawn from one sample of a study of patients and donors after allogeneic stem cell transplantation. TCRdb used MiXCR to reprocess the RT-PCR reads, holding one entry per CDR3 protein. Among about 76,000 distinct CDR3 sequences listed, about a quarter were seen once. Material: blood, either unsorted or a sorted T cell fraction (not recorded which). All receptors come from a human donor who was either an allogeneic HSCT recipient or a stem cell or donor lymphocyte infusion donor (not recorded which). It is not recorded whose cells these are; they may come from a transplant donor. Each CDR3 is given with its conserved first and last residue. A D gene is named only where the DNA matches it firmly. The size field is filled for only some rows; it gives once, few, many or a size class.

length: 13
size: many
J: TRBJ1-4
V: TRBV7-2
D: NA
CDR3: CASSPGRKEKLFF
DNA: TGTGCCAGCAGCCCGGGCCGCAAAGAAAAACTGTTTTTT

length: 16
size: NA
J: TRBJ2-3
V: TRBV5-6
D: NA
CDR3: CASSLLGDTSTDTQYF
DNA: TGTGCCAGCAGCTTGTTAGGGGATACTAGCACAGATACGCAGTATTTT

length: 15
size: NA
J: TRBJ2-7
V: TRBV3-1
D: NA
CDR3: CASSPQMWVSYEQYF
DNA: TGTGCCAGCAGCCCGCAGATGTGGGTCTCCTACGAGCAGTACTTC

length: 15
size: NA
J: TRBJ2-1
V: TRBV25-1
D: NA
CDR3: CASSDQGASYNEQFF
DNA: TGTGCCAGCAGTGATCAGGGCGCATCCTACAATGAGCAGTTCTTC

length: 14
size: few
J: TRBJ1-1
V: TRBV4-1
D: NA
CDR3: CASSKLGPTRGAFF
DNA: TGCGCCAGCAGCAAACTGGGACCAACACGGGGAGCTTTCTTT

length: 17
size: NA
J: TRBJ1-2
V: TRBV9
D: TRBD1
CDR3: CASSVAGTGIRGRGYTF
DNA: TGTGCCAGCAGCGTAGCTGGGACAGGCATCAGGGGACGTGGCTACACCTTC

length: 13
size: few
J: TRBJ2-6
V: TRBV20-1
D: NA
CDR3: CSAPRSGANVLTF
DNA: TGCAGTGCTCCTCGGTCCGGGGCCAACGTCCTGACTTTC

length: 15
size: NA
J: TRBJ1-1
V: TRBV10-3
D: NA
CDR3: CAISDPVRAGTEAFF
DNA: TGTGCCATCAGTGACCCGGTCAGGGCGGGCACTGAAGCTTTCTTT

length: 13
size: few
J: TRBJ2-2
V: TRBV6-2/TRBV6-3
D: NA
CDR3: CASSYPGTGELFF
DNA: TGTGCCAGCAGTTACCCTGGGACCGGGGAGCTGTTTTTT

length: 14
size: few
J: TRBJ1-1
V: TRBV4-3
D: NA
CDR3: CASSQELTTDRAFF
DNA: TGCGCCAGCAGCCAAGAACTTACGACGGACAGAGCTTTCTTT

length: 14
size: NA
J: TRBJ2-1
V: TRBV20-1
D: NA
CDR3: CSASSESSYNEQFF
DNA: TGCAGTGCTAGTTCCGAGAGCTCCTACAATGAGCAGTTCTTC

length: 14
size: once
J: TRBJ2-5
V: TRBV7-9
D: NA
CDR3: CASSHEWEQETQYF
DNA: TGTGCCAGCAGCCATGAATGGGAACAAGAGACCCAGTACTTC

length: 12
size: NA
J: TRBJ1-5
V: TRBV10-3
D: NA
CDR3: CAIGTDYQPQHF
DNA: TGTGCCATCGGTACAGACTATCAGCCCCAGCATTTT

length: 15
size: NA
J: TRBJ2-1
V: TRBV12-3/TRBV12-4
D: NA
CDR3: CASTAGTPVYNEQFF
DNA: TGTGCCAGCACCGCCGGGACACCCGTTTACAATGAGCAGTTCTTC

length: 14
size: NA
J: TRBJ2-5
V: TRBV7-3
D: NA
CDR3: CASSRQTYQETQYF
DNA: TGTGCCAGCAGCCGACAGACCTACCAAGAGACCCAGTACTTC

length: 14
size: few
J: TRBJ1-2
V: TRBV7-9
D: NA
CDR3: CASSSQTWLDGYTF
DNA: TGTGCCAGCAGCTCTCAGACGTGGCTGGACGGCTACACCTTC

length: 13
size: NA
J: TRBJ2-5
V: TRBV5-6
D: TRBD1
CDR3: CASSRQGWETQYF
DNA: TGTGCCAGCAGTCGACAGGGTTGGGAGACCCAGTACTTC

length: 15
size: few
J: TRBJ1-1
V: TRBV15
D: NA
CDR3: CATMKGRVGDTEAFF
DNA: TGTGCCACGATGAAGGGTAGAGTGGGGGACACTGAAGCTTTCTTT

length: 14
size: NA
J: TRBJ1-1
V: TRBV5-6
D: NA
CDR3: CASSLERWDTEAFF
DNA: TGTGCCAGCAGCTTGGAAAGGTGGGACACTGAAGCTTTCTTT

length: 13
size: NA
J: TRBJ2-3
V: TRBV4-1
D: NA
CDR3: CASSQDPRGTQYF
DNA: TGCGCCAGCAGCCAAGATCCCCGGGGTACGCAGTATTTT

length: 17
size: NA
J: TRBJ1-4
V: TRBV6-6
D: NA
CDR3: CASSYSVQVATNEKLFF
DNA: TGTGCCAGCAGTTACTCGGTCCAAGTGGCGACTAATGAAAAACTGTTTTTT

length: 13
size: many
J: TRBJ1-1
V: TRBV5-1
D: NA
CDR3: CASSLRGNTEAFF
DNA: TGCGCCAGCAGCTTACGGGGGAACACTGAAGCTTTCTTT

length: 13
size: few
J: TRBJ2-5
V: TRBV12-3/TRBV12-4
D: NA
CDR3: CASRIGPVETQYF
DNA: TGTGCCAGCAGGATCGGACCGGTAGAGACCCAGTACTTC

length: 16
size: NA
J: TRBJ1-1
V: TRBV4-2
D: NA
CDR3: CASSLGDRLSNTEAFF
DNA: TGTGCCAGCAGCCTAGGAGATCGACTTTCGAACACTGAAGCTTTCTTT